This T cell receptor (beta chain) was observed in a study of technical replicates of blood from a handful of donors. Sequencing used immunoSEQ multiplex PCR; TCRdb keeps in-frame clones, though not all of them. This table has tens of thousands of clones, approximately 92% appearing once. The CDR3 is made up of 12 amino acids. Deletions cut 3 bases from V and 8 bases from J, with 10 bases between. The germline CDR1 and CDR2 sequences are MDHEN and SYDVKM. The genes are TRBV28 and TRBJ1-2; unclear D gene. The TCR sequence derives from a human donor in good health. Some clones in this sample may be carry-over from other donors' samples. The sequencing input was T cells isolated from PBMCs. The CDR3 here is CASSLWAWGYTF. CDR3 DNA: TGTGCCAGCAGTTTGTGGGCCTGGGGCTACACCTTC.